Many counts were recorded for the clone carrying this T cell receptor beta chain. Sample time point: newly diagnosed GD, antithyroid drugs for less than 3 months. Extracted PBMC RNA gave rise to the TCR library. These data come from a study of regulatory T cells in long-lasting Graves disease. Combining iRepertoire HTBI primers with Arm-PCR of CDR3 regions, the authors built TCR beta libraries. Via MiXCR, TCRdb re-called the multiplex PCR reads, giving one row per CDR3 protein. The sample holds about 450,000 distinct CDR3 sequences; around 13% are singletons and the top ten take approximately 19%. These data were likewise used in another study, on T cells in Graves' hyperthyroidism and ophthalmopathy.

Here the sequenced sample was peripheral blood mononuclear cells (PBMCs), taken at new diagnosis, from a patient treated with antithyroid drugs. The sequence derives from a woman between 45 and 60 years old with Graves disease.

The CDR3 loop reads CASSEFFGGRTNYGYTF. Here the CDR3 DNA reads TGTGCCAGCAGTGAGTTCTTTGGGGGCCGTACTAACTATGGCTACACCTTC. The chain employs TRBV2 and TRBJ1-2; perhaps TRBD1 as D (6 bases). The CDR3 has 17 amino acids. V shed 3 bases and J shed 0 bases, with 17 bases lying between them. Per germline, CDR1 SNHLY and CDR2 FYNNEI.